This is a list of T cell receptor beta chains from one sample in a study of cytomegalovirus exposure and HLA in healthy donors. The table came from immunoSEQ multiplex PCR; TCRdb's copy has only in-frame clones and leaves some out. Counted here are about 180,000 clones, around 80% occurring once; the ten biggest clones make up 2.5%. The sequenced sample was PBMCs. These receptors were collected from a woman between 25 and 40 years old in good health and CMV-seropositive. CDR3s include the opening cysteine and the closing phenylalanine or tryptophan. A D gene is named only where the DNA matches it firmly. Not all rows give a size; the values are once, few, many and, for expanded clones, a class.

CDR3 protein: CASSPVTGYQETQYF; CDR3 DNA: TGCGCCAGCAGCCCAGTGACCGGGTACCAAGAGACCCAGTACTTC; V gene: TRBV4-1; D gene: -; clone size: -; J gene: TRBJ2-5; CDR3 length: 15
CDR3 protein: CSVEDSWGEEEKLFF; CDR3 DNA: TGCAGCGTTGAAGACTCTTGGGGGGAGGAAGAAAAACTGTTTTTT; V gene: TRBV29-1; D gene: -; clone size: few; J gene: TRBJ1-4; CDR3 length: 15
CDR3 protein: CASSLQGGDEQYF; CDR3 DNA: TGCGCCAGCAGCCTCCAAGGGGGTGACGAGCAGTACTTC; V gene: TRBV4-3; D gene: -; clone size: -; J gene: TRBJ2-7; CDR3 length: 13
CDR3 protein: CASSPQWGAGANVLTF; CDR3 DNA: TGTGCCAGCTCACCACAATGGGGAGCTGGGGCCAACGTCCTGACTTTC; V gene: TRBV18; D gene: -; clone size: -; J gene: TRBJ2-6; CDR3 length: 16
CDR3 protein: CASSLAPSGEAFF; CDR3 DNA: TGTGCCAGCAGCTTAGCCCCAAGCGGTGAAGCTTTCTTT; V gene: TRBV7-9; D gene: -; clone size: -; J gene: TRBJ1-1; CDR3 length: 13
CDR3 protein: CASSYLTGGNIQYF; CDR3 DNA: TGTGCCAGCAGCTACCTGACAGGGGGGAACATTCAGTACTTC; V gene: TRBV7-2; D gene: TRBD1; clone size: -; J gene: TRBJ2-4; CDR3 length: 14
CDR3 protein: CAVRGDSMNTEAFF; CDR3 DNA: TGTGCCGTCAGGGGGGACAGCATGAACACTGAAGCTTTCTTT; V gene: TRBV10-3; D gene: TRBD1; clone size: -; J gene: TRBJ1-1; CDR3 length: 14
CDR3 protein: CASSPPSRGPADTQYF; CDR3 DNA: TGTGCCAGCTCACCTCCATCCAGGGGGCCGGCAGATACGCAGTATTTT; V gene: TRBV18; D gene: TRBD1; clone size: -; J gene: TRBJ2-3; CDR3 length: 16
CDR3 protein: CASRQPGQGSYGYTF; CDR3 DNA: TGTGCCAGCAGACAACCGGGACAAGGGTCCTATGGCTACACCTTC; V gene: TRBV28; D gene: -; clone size: few; J gene: TRBJ1-2; CDR3 length: 15
CDR3 protein: CASSQVPGQGNEKLFF; CDR3 DNA: TGCGCCAGCAGCCAAGTCCCGGGACAGGGGAATGAAAAACTGTTTTTT; V gene: TRBV4-1; D gene: TRBD1; clone size: -; J gene: TRBJ1-4; CDR3 length: 16